The rows below give T cell receptor beta chains drawn from one sample of a study of a mutant IDH1 vaccine in newly diagnosed glioma. TCRdb keeps only in-frame clones here, not all; method: immunoSEQ multiplex PCR. This sample has about 100,000 clones, with around 80% found just once. This sample comprised PBMCs, obtained from a glioma patient treated with radiotherapy, temozolomide or both. The receptors originated from a man aged 40-49 years with glioma. The CDR3 runs from the conserved cysteine through the conserved F or W. Fields, in order: clone size, J gene, D gene, V gene, CDR3 DNA, CDR3 protein. D genes are given only for firm matches. The size field is filled for only some rows; it gives once, few, many or a size class.

clone_size: .
j_call: TRBJ1-3
d_call: TRBD1
v_call: TRBV7-6
cdr3_nt: TGTGCCAGCAGCCCCCGGGACAGGGGTTTTAGCACCATATATTTT
cdr3_aa: CASSPRDRGFSTIYF

clone_size: once
j_call: TRBJ2-2
d_call: .
v_call: TRBV7-8
cdr3_nt: TGTGCCAGCAGCTTAAAGTGGGGGCCAAACACCGGGGAGCTGTTTTTT
cdr3_aa: CASSLKWGPNTGELFF

clone_size: .
j_call: TRBJ1-5
d_call: .
v_call: TRBV19
cdr3_nt: TGTGCCAGTAGTATCCCCAGGGGAAGGAATCAGCCCCAGCATTTT
cdr3_aa: CASSIPRGRNQPQHF

clone_size: .
j_call: TRBJ2-1
d_call: .
v_call: TRBV9
cdr3_nt: TGTGCCAGCAGCGTAGGGAGCTCCTACAATGAGCAGTTCTTC
cdr3_aa: CASSVGSSYNEQFF

clone_size: .
j_call: TRBJ2-3
d_call: .
v_call: TRBV4-2
cdr3_nt: TGTGCCAGCAGCCAAGGGCTGGGACTCCGTGGGGCAGATACGCAGTATTTT
cdr3_aa: CASSQGLGLRGADTQYF

clone_size: .
j_call: TRBJ2-7
d_call: TRBD1
v_call: TRBV18
cdr3_nt: TGTGCCAGCTCACCAGGACAGGGTAAGTACTTC
cdr3_aa: CASSPGQGKYF

clone_size: .
j_call: TRBJ2-2
d_call: .
v_call: TRBV28
cdr3_nt: TGTGCCAGCAGTTTACAGGGGCGCCACGGGGAGCTGTTTTTT
cdr3_aa: CASSLQGRHGELFF

clone_size: .
j_call: TRBJ2-5
d_call: .
v_call: TRBV18
cdr3_nt: TGTGCCAGCTCACCACAGGAAACTACCCAGTACTTC
cdr3_aa: CASSPQETTQYF

clone_size: .
j_call: TRBJ1-1
d_call: TRBD1
v_call: TRBV18
cdr3_nt: TGTGCCAGCTCACTTTCAGGGGGCACTGAAGCTTTCTTT
cdr3_aa: CASSLSGGTEAFF

clone_size: .
j_call: TRBJ2-2
d_call: .
v_call: TRBV4-3
cdr3_nt: TGCGCCAGCAGCCAATCGCGGGGAGCCGGGGAGCTGTTTTTT
cdr3_aa: CASSQSRGAGELFF

clone_size: .
j_call: TRBJ2-2
d_call: .
v_call: TRBV7-2
cdr3_nt: TGTGCCAGCAGCCCCCAGGGCGGACTGAGCACCGGGGAGCTGTTTTTT
cdr3_aa: CASSPQGGLSTGELFF

clone_size: .
j_call: TRBJ2-1
d_call: .
v_call: TRBV11-3
cdr3_nt: TGTGCCAGCAGCCCGCACCCTCACAGCCCGGGTGAGCAGTTCTTC
cdr3_aa: CASSPHPHSPGEQFF

clone_size: .
j_call: TRBJ1-1
d_call: .
v_call: TRBV14
cdr3_nt: TGTGCCAGCAGCTATGGCCCCGGGGGCACTGAAGCTTTCTTT
cdr3_aa: CASSYGPGGTEAFF

clone_size: .
j_call: TRBJ1-4
d_call: .
v_call: TRBV27
cdr3_nt: TGTGGCTGGGAAGGGGGGCGTAATGAAAAACTGTTTTTT
cdr3_aa: CGWEGGRNEKLFF

clone_size: .
j_call: TRBJ2-2
d_call: .
v_call: TRBV4-1
cdr3_nt: TGCGCCAGCAGCCAACACCGGGCAGGCGGGGAGCTGTTTTTT
cdr3_aa: CASSQHRAGGELFF

clone_size: .
j_call: TRBJ2-7
d_call: .
v_call: TRBV6-5
cdr3_nt: TGTGCCAGCAGTTACTGGAAGGCCCCTGGCGAGCAGTACTTC
cdr3_aa: CASSYWKAPGEQYF

clone_size: .
j_call: TRBJ2-3
d_call: .
v_call: TRBV20-1
cdr3_nt: TGCAGCCCGGCCCGCGCAGATACGCAGTATTTT
cdr3_aa: CSPARADTQYF

clone_size: .
j_call: TRBJ1-5
d_call: .
v_call: TRBV7-2
cdr3_nt: TGTGCCAGCAGTTGGACAAGAGGCAATCAGCCCCAGCATTTT
cdr3_aa: CASSWTRGNQPQHF

clone_size: once
j_call: TRBJ2-4
d_call: .
v_call: TRBV18
cdr3_nt: TGTGCCAGCTCACAACAGATTAAAAACATTCAGTACTTC
cdr3_aa: CASSQQIKNIQYF

clone_size: .
j_call: TRBJ2-1
d_call: TRBD2
v_call: TRBV11-1
cdr3_nt: TGTGCCAGCAGCTTAGCGCTGAGCGGGAGGGCCGCCGATGAGCAGTTCTTC
cdr3_aa: CASSLALSGRAADEQFF

clone_size: .
j_call: TRBJ2-2
d_call: .
v_call: TRBV2
cdr3_nt: TGTGCCAGCGTTGGTTTTCAGAACACCGGGGAGCTGTTTTTT
cdr3_aa: CASVGFQNTGELFF

clone_size: .
j_call: TRBJ1-5
d_call: .
v_call: TRBV10-3
cdr3_nt: TGTGCCATCAGTGACGGGGGCGGGAAGCAGCCCCAGCATTTT
cdr3_aa: CAISDGGGKQPQHF

clone_size: .
j_call: TRBJ1-1
d_call: .
v_call: TRBV5-1
cdr3_nt: TGCGCCAGCAGTAAGGGGTCGGAAGGTCTGAACACTGAAGCTTTCTTT
cdr3_aa: CASSKGSEGLNTEAFF

clone_size: once
j_call: TRBJ1-1
d_call: .
v_call: TRBV9
cdr3_nt: TGTGCCAGCAGCGTTACCCCCGAGACAAAGGCTTTCTTT
cdr3_aa: CASSVTPETKAFF

clone_size: .
j_call: TRBJ2-3
d_call: .
v_call: TRBV19
cdr3_nt: TGTGCCAGTAGAGAAGGCGGGAGCACAGATACGCAGTATTTT
cdr3_aa: CASREGGSTDTQYF

clone_size: .
j_call: TRBJ2-4
d_call: .
v_call: TRBV4-1
cdr3_nt: TGCGCCAGCAGCCAAGATGAAGGAGACCTAGCCAAAAACATTCAGTACTTC
cdr3_aa: CASSQDEGDLAKNIQYF

clone_size: .
j_call: TRBJ1-3
d_call: .
v_call: TRBV5-1
cdr3_nt: TGCGCCAGCAGCTTGGCCTCTGGAAACACCATATATTTT
cdr3_aa: CASSLASGNTIYF

clone_size: .
j_call: TRBJ2-3
d_call: .
v_call: TRBV11-2
cdr3_nt: TGTGCCAGCAGCTTAGATATACGCGGGGGCGATACGCAGTATTTT
cdr3_aa: CASSLDIRGGDTQYF

clone_size: few
j_call: TRBJ2-5
d_call: .
v_call: TRBV5-6
cdr3_nt: TGTGCCAGCGGGAGGGGGGTCCAAGAGACCCAGTACTTC
cdr3_aa: CASGRGVQETQYF

clone_size: .
j_call: TRBJ2-4
d_call: TRBD2
v_call: TRBV29-1
cdr3_nt: TGCAGCGTTGGGGGGGGACTATCCAAAAACATTCAGTACTTC
cdr3_aa: CSVGGGLSKNIQYF

clone_size: .
j_call: TRBJ1-1
d_call: .
v_call: TRBV6-1
cdr3_nt: TGTGCCAGCAGTGAAGTCGTCGGGGGGATGAACACTGAAGCTTTCTTT
cdr3_aa: CASSEVVGGMNTEAFF

clone_size: few
j_call: TRBJ2-7
d_call: .
v_call: TRBV7-2
cdr3_nt: TGTGCCAGCAGTCGAGGGGACGAGCAGTACTTC
cdr3_aa: CASSRGDEQYF

clone_size: .
j_call: TRBJ2-7
d_call: .
v_call: TRBV5-5
cdr3_nt: TGTGCCAGCAGCTTGGGACACGGACGCTACGAGCAGTACTTC
cdr3_aa: CASSLGHGRYEQYF

clone_size: .
j_call: TRBJ2-1
d_call: .
v_call: TRBV29-1
cdr3_nt: TGCAGCGTTGAAACGGAGGCCCCCCACAATGAGCAGTTCTTC
cdr3_aa: CSVETEAPHNEQFF

clone_size: .
j_call: TRBJ1-4
d_call: .
v_call: TRBV7-9
cdr3_nt: TGTGCCAGCAGCTTAGAGCAACGTGAAAAACTGTTTTTT
cdr3_aa: CASSLEQREKLFF

clone_size: .
j_call: TRBJ2-2
d_call: TRBD2
v_call: TRBV6-5
cdr3_nt: TGTGCCAGCAGTTCCCCGGGGGGAATTAGGACCGGGGAGCTGTTTTTT
cdr3_aa: CASSSPGGIRTGELFF

clone_size: .
j_call: TRBJ2-7
d_call: TRBD2
v_call: TRBV28
cdr3_nt: TGTGCCAGCAGACTAGCGGGGGGATCCTACGAGCAGTACTTC
cdr3_aa: CASRLAGGSYEQYF

clone_size: .
j_call: TRBJ2-2
d_call: TRBD1
v_call: TRBV5-4
cdr3_nt: TGTGCCAGCAGCTTGGTGCAGGGGGCTCGCACCGGGGAGCTGTTTTTT
cdr3_aa: CASSLVQGARTGELFF

clone_size: .
j_call: TRBJ1-2
d_call: .
v_call: TRBV7-2
cdr3_nt: TGTGCCAGCAGCTTAGGAAGTTTAGGGGGCTACACCTTC
cdr3_aa: CASSLGSLGGYTF

clone_size: few
j_call: TRBJ1-4
d_call: .
v_call: TRBV10-3
cdr3_nt: TGTGCCATCAGTGAGTCGCGGACAGTTAATGAAAAACTGTTTTTT
cdr3_aa: CAISESRTVNEKLFF

clone_size: .
j_call: TRBJ1-2
d_call: .
v_call: TRBV6-1
cdr3_nt: TGTGCCAGCGGAAGGGGGGGAGGAGAATATGGCTACACCTTC
cdr3_aa: CASGRGGGEYGYTF

clone_size: .
j_call: TRBJ2-7
d_call: .
v_call: TRBV29-1
cdr3_nt: TGCAGCGTTGAAGAGAACCCGGGGGGACAAGGCTACGAGCAGTACTTC
cdr3_aa: CSVEENPGGQGYEQYF

clone_size: .
j_call: TRBJ1-6
d_call: TRBD1
v_call: TRBV27
cdr3_nt: TGTGCCAGCAGACGGGACAGGGGCAGCGGGCGGTATAATTCACCCCTCCACTTT
cdr3_aa: CASRRDRGSGRYNSPLHF

clone_size: .
j_call: TRBJ2-7
d_call: TRBD1
v_call: TRBV28
cdr3_nt: TGTGCCAGCAGTCAAACCGGGACAGCATACGGGGAGCAGTACTTC
cdr3_aa: CASSQTGTAYGEQYF

clone_size: .
j_call: TRBJ2-7
d_call: .
v_call: TRBV7-6
cdr3_nt: TGTGCCAGCAGCTTAGCCTCCCACGCCTACGAGCAGTACTTC
cdr3_aa: CASSLASHAYEQYF

clone_size: .
j_call: TRBJ2-2
d_call: TRBD1
v_call: TRBV5-6
cdr3_nt: TGTGCCAGCAACAGGGGTTGGGTCACCGGGGAGCTGTTTTTT
cdr3_aa: CASNRGWVTGELFF

clone_size: .
j_call: TRBJ2-1
d_call: TRBD2
v_call: TRBV14
cdr3_nt: TGTGCCAGCAGCCCTGGACTAGCGGGGGGGTATGAGCAGTTCTTC
cdr3_aa: CASSPGLAGGYEQFF

clone_size: .
j_call: TRBJ2-4
d_call: .
v_call: TRBV4-3
cdr3_nt: TGCGCCAGCAGCCAAGGACTGACGGAAAACATTCAGTACTTC
cdr3_aa: CASSQGLTENIQYF

clone_size: .
j_call: TRBJ2-7
d_call: TRBD1
v_call: TRBV6-5
cdr3_nt: TGTGCCAGCACGCGGACAGGGGGCTTCCACGAGCAGTACTTC
cdr3_aa: CASTRTGGFHEQYF

clone_size: .
j_call: TRBJ1-2
d_call: TRBD1
v_call: TRBV7-2
cdr3_nt: TGTGCCAGCAGCTTAGCGCTTCCAGGGGGATATGGCTACACCTTC
cdr3_aa: CASSLALPGGYGYTF

clone_size: .
j_call: TRBJ1-2
d_call: .
v_call: TRBV7-2
cdr3_nt: TGTGCCAGCAGCCCCGGACACCAGCGGGGCTACACCTTC
cdr3_aa: CASSPGHQRGYTF

clone_size: .
j_call: TRBJ1-2
d_call: TRBD1
v_call: TRBV19
cdr3_nt: TGTGCCAGTAGTACACCGGACAGGGCTAGATTCTATGGCTACACCTTC
cdr3_aa: CASSTPDRARFYGYTF

clone_size: .
j_call: TRBJ1-1
d_call: .
v_call: TRBV5-1
cdr3_nt: TGCGCCAGCAGCTTGGTTAGTTTAGGGGTGAACACTGAAGCTTTCTTT
cdr3_aa: CASSLVSLGVNTEAFF

clone_size: few
j_call: TRBJ2-1
d_call: TRBD2
v_call: TRBV29-1
cdr3_nt: TGCAGCGTTGAGACGAGGACTAGCGGGAGAGGGGAGCAGTTCTTC
cdr3_aa: CSVETRTSGRGEQFF

clone_size: .
j_call: TRBJ2-5
d_call: TRBD2
v_call: TRBV4-3
cdr3_nt: TGCGCCAGCAGCCAAGAGGCTAGCGGGGAGGGTCTCCAAGAGACCCAGTACTTC
cdr3_aa: CASSQEASGEGLQETQYF

clone_size: few
j_call: TRBJ1-1
d_call: .
v_call: TRBV4-1
cdr3_nt: TGCGCCAGCAGCCAAGGGGAGGGGTGGGTTAGAAGTGAAGCTTTCTTT
cdr3_aa: CASSQGEGWVRSEAFF

clone_size: .
j_call: TRBJ2-1
d_call: TRBD2
v_call: TRBV5-1
cdr3_nt: TGCGCCAGCAGCTCTATAGCGGGAGCTAACAATGAGCAGTTCTTC
cdr3_aa: CASSSIAGANNEQFF

clone_size: .
j_call: TRBJ2-3
d_call: .
v_call: TRBV6-4
cdr3_nt: TGTGCCAGCAGTGCGGGGCCTAACACAGATACGCAGTATTTT
cdr3_aa: CASSAGPNTDTQYF

clone_size: .
j_call: TRBJ2-2
d_call: .
v_call: TRBV4-1
cdr3_nt: TGCGCCAGCAGCCAAGAAATGGGGGGTCGTAGCACCGGGGAGCTGTTTTTT
cdr3_aa: CASSQEMGGRSTGELFF

clone_size: .
j_call: TRBJ1-2
d_call: .
v_call: TRBV21-1
cdr3_nt: TGTGCCAGCAGCACCGGGCTTAACTATGGCTACACCTTC
cdr3_aa: CASSTGLNYGYTF